These 15 T cell receptor beta chains originate from one sample sequenced in a study of blood T cell repertoires in COVID-19. Sequencing was performed with immunoSEQ multiplex PCR; in TCRdb, only in-frame clones are kept and a portion is missing. This table holds some 320,000 clones, around nine tenths found once. The sample consisted of peripheral blood. These receptors originate from a woman aged 25 to 45 with COVID-19, enrolled during active disease.

The V gene is TRBV7-9, the J gene TRBJ1-1; the D gene is possibly TRBD1 (6 bases). CDR1 and CDR2 (germline): SEHNR, FQNEAQ (reference sequence). CDR3 size: 17 residues. V was trimmed by 3 bases and J by 0 bases, leaving 17 bases between them. The CDR3 DNA is TGTGCCAGCAGCTTCGGCACAGGGACCACGCTGAACACTGAAGCTTTCTTT. Amino acids: CASSFGTGTTLNTEAFF.

This clone was seen just once. The chain couples TRBV5-6 to TRBJ2-1, with no clear D. The germline gives CDR1 SGHDT, CDR2 YYEEEE. V was pared by 0 bases and J by 4 bases, with 5 bases between. The CDR3 is 13 residues long. The CDR3 protein is CASSLAQYNEQFF. CDR3 in DNA: TGTGCCAGCAGCTTGGCCCAGTACAATGAGCAGTTCTTC.

This sequence joins TRBV6-5 and TRBJ2-1; 7 positions match TRBD2. Losses at the gene ends were 9 bases for V and 8 bases for J; bases not matched to a gene: 10. CDR1 is MNHEY and CDR2 is SVGAGI in the germline V gene. This CDR3 spans 13 amino acids. Written as DNA, the CDR3 is TGTGCCAGTCACGGGCCAGGGAGGGATGAGCAGTTCTTC. Protein sequence: CASHGPGRDEQFF.

This chain uses TRBV2 with TRBJ2-3, with D maybe TRBD2 (6 bases). CDR3 size: 11 residues. From germline, CDR1 is SNHLY and CDR2 FYNNEI. V gave up 9 bases and J gave up 7 bases, with 11 bases separating them. DNA for the CDR3: TGTGCCAGTGGGGACTCAAATACGCAGTATTTT. Amino acid sequence: CASGDSNTQYF.

This clone was detected only once. The rearrangement links TRBV6-4 to TRBJ2-7; 9 positions match TRBD1. Germline V CDR1 and CDR2: MRHNA, SNTAGT. The CDR3 totals 16 residues. J lost 5 bases, V lost 3 bases, and 11 bases had no gene match. The CDR3 DNA is TGTGCCAGCAGTGAGTCCACAGGGGGCGCTTGGCACGAGCAGTACTTC. As protein: CASSESTGGAWHEQYF.

This clone was seen a few times. V gene TRBV18 combines with J gene TRBJ2-1; TRBD1 aligns across 11 bases. Germline CDR1 reads KGHSH; CDR2 reads LQKENI. Losses at the gene ends were 6 bases for V and 7 bases for J; bases not matched to a gene: 8. CDR3 size: 15 residues. The CDR3 is CASSRGQGASNEQFF. The CDR3 nucleotides are TGTGCCAGCTCGCGAGGACAGGGGGCAAGTAATGAGCAGTTCTTC.

V usage is TRBV7-2 and J usage is TRBJ2-1; TRBD2 aligns across 8 bases. The CDR3 has 15 residues. V was clipped by 1 base and J by 2 bases; unmatched bases: 1. Per the germline V gene, CDR1 is SGHTA and CDR2 is FQGNSA. CDR3 nucleotides: TGTGCCAGCAGCTTAGGGCGGGGGGCCTACAATGAGCAGTTCTTC. Residues: CASSLGRGAYNEQFF. Full variable domain (rest looked up from reference TRBV7-2 and TRBJ2-1): GAGVSQSPSNKVTEKGKDVELRCDPISGHTALYWYRQSLGQGLEFLIYFQGNSAPDKSGLPSDRFSAERTGGSVSTLTIQRTQQEDSAVYLCASSLGRGAYNEQFFGPGTRLTVL.

This chain connects TRBV30 to TRBJ2-7; D is perhaps TRBD2 (5 bases). V was trimmed by 7 bases and J by 6 bases, leaving 19 bases between them. The germline V gene has CDR1 GTSNPN and CDR2 SVGIG (reference sequence). This CDR3 has 13 residues. The CDR3 bases are TGTGCCTACAACACGGGGATAGTATTCGAGCAGTACTTC. It codes for CAYNTGIVFEQYF. The full variable domain, completed using reference TRBV30 and TRBJ2-7, is SQTIHQWPATLVQPVGSPLSLECTVEGTSNPNLYWYRQAAGRGLQLLFYSVGIGQISSEVPQNLSASRPQDRQFILSSKKLLLSDSGFYLCAYNTGIVFEQYFGPGTRLTVT.

The genes are TRBV19 and TRBJ2-1; 8 bases are a match to TRBD2. With V trimmed by 5 bases and J by 7 bases, 13 bases remained unmatched. The germline gives CDR1 LNHDA, CDR2 SQIVND (reference sequence). The length of the CDR3 is 16 residues. CDR3 nucleotide sequence: TGTGCCAGTAGTTGGGCTAGCGGGCCAACCACGAATGAGCAGTTCTTC. Protein sequence: CASSWASGPTTNEQFF.

This chain links TRBV9 with TRBJ1-2; no firm D call. V was trimmed by 6 bases and J by 6 bases, leaving 18 bases between them. The germline V gene has CDR1 SGDLS and CDR2 YYNGEE. The CDR3 loop spans 14 amino acids. The CDR3 here is CASNPTPSTHGYTF. The CDR3 bases are TGTGCCAGCAACCCAACACCCTCAACGCATGGCTACACCTTC.

The CDR3 region has the DNA TGTGCCACCAGCAGAGGGGAGGGAGAGACCCAGTACTTC. It is translated as CATSRGEGETQYF. This chain links TRBV15 with TRBJ2-5; 7 positions match TRBD2. V shed 1 base, J shed 4 bases, and the junction held 0 bases outside the gene matches. The V gene's germline CDR1 is LNHNV and CDR2 YYDKDF (reference sequence). The CDR3 covers 13 residues.

This clone has more than one count but fewer than ten. The rearrangement links TRBV13 to TRBJ1-5; 7 nucleotides agree with TRBD1. CDR1 is PRHDT, CDR2 FYEKMQ, per germline (reference sequence). The length of the CDR3 is 15 residues. V shed 6 bases and J 1 base; nucleotides not matched to a gene: 6. CDR3 DNA: TGTGCCAGCAGGATCATGGGACAGAGCAATCAGCCCCAGCATTTT. It is translated as CASRIMGQSNQPQHF.

This chain uses TRBV30 with TRBJ1-2, with no clear D. CDR1 and CDR2 (germline): GTSNPN, SVGIG (reference sequence). Deletions cut 0 bases from V and 2 bases from J, with 13 bases between. The CDR3 has 15 amino acids. Here the CDR3 DNA reads TGTGCCTGGAGTGTAATCCCCTCGGGGAACTATGGCTACACCTTC. This gives the protein CAWSVIPSGNYGYTF.

This clone was picked up one time. V gene TRBV14 combines with J gene TRBJ2-3; 8 nucleotides line up with TRBD1. V was clipped by 3 bases and J by 4 bases; unmatched bases: 3. Germline CDR1 and CDR2: SGHDN and FVKESK. CDR3 length equals 14 residues. The CDR3 bases are TGTGCCAGCAGCCAGGACAGGGTTCCAGATACGCAGTATTTT. Protein product: CASSQDRVPDTQYF.

The genes are TRBV19 and TRBJ1-5, with D perhaps TRBD1 (6 bases). This CDR3 is built from 15 residues. From germline, CDR1 is LNHDA and CDR2 SQIVND (reference sequence). V gave up 2 bases and J gave up 2 bases, with 10 bases separating them. This chain's CDR3 is CASSIYRVGNQPQHF. The CDR3 DNA reads as TGTGCCAGTAGTATATACAGGGTGGGCAATCAGCCCCAGCATTTT. Together with reference TRBV19 and TRBJ1-5, the CDR3 gives the full variable domain: DGGITQSPKYLFRKEGQNVTLSCEQNLNHDAMYWYRQDPGQGLRLIYYSQIVNDFQKGDIAEGYSVSREKKESFPLTVTSAQKNPTAFYLCASSIYRVGNQPQHFGDGTRLSIL.